The 27 T cell receptor beta chains below were found in one sample sequenced in a study of T cells after yellow fever vaccination. From the 5' RACE reads, TCRdb called clonotypes with MiXCR, one entry per CDR3 protein. The sample includes 100,000 to 150,000 distinct CDR3 sequences, 8% to 10% of them seen just once. The sample in question was CD8+ T cells sorted from PBMCs, obtained on the day of the yellow fever booster vaccination. The receptor source for this set is a man between 18 and 29 years old who received the YFV17D yellow fever vaccine.

The chain is built from TRBV4-3 and TRBJ2-6, with D possibly TRBD2 on 5 matching bases. Trimming stripped 2 bases from V and 0 bases from J, with 8 bases between. The CDR3 runs to 16 residues. Germline values: CDR1 LGHNA, CDR2 YSLEER. The CDR3 sequence is CASSQSGSSGANVLTF. The CDR3 coding sequence is TGCGCCAGCAGCCAATCGGGGAGCTCTGGGGCCAACGTCCTGACTTTC.

This clonotype was seen more than once but under ten times. This rearrangement joins TRBV4-1 to TRBJ1-1, with D uncertain. The CDR3 covers 14 residues. The germline CDR1 and CDR2 sequences are MGHRA and YSYEKL. V lost 2 bases to trimming and J lost 2 bases, with 9 bases between them. The CDR3 sequence: CASSQHRGNTEAFF. CDR3 nucleotides: TGCGCCAGCAGCCAACATCGAGGTAACACTGAAGCTTTCTTT.

The chain couples TRBV20-1 to TRBJ2-7, with TRBD1 matching 9 bases. Germline V gene data show CDR1 as DFQATT and CDR2 as SNEGSKA (reference sequence). V dropped 4 bases and J dropped 3; count of bases not matched to a gene: 1. The CDR3 length is 12 residues. In DNA form, the CDR3 reads TGCAGTGCTACGGGACAGGGCTACGAGCAGTACGTC. Translation: CSATGQGYEQYV.

This clonotype was seen many times. DNA of the CDR3: TGTGCCAGCAGTTTGGGGCTCGCCTATGGCTACACCTTC. It is translated as CASSLGLAYGYTF. The chain joins TRBV27 to TRBJ1-2; D might be TRBD1 (5 bases). This CDR3 contains 13 residues. V lost 3 bases to trimming and J lost 4 bases, with 9 bases between them. CDR1 and CDR2 (germline): MNHEY, SMNVEV (reference sequence).

This chain joins TRBV13 and TRBJ2-7, with D perhaps matching TRBD2 (6 bases). The CDR3 contains 16 residues. Trimming took off 4 bases at V and 9 bases at J, with 25 bases between the two ends. Germline-derived CDR1 and CDR2 are PRHDT and FYEKMQ (reference sequence). DNA of the CDR3: TGTGCCAGCAGCTCAGATGAATCGGCGGGACCCCATACGCAGTACTTC. It is translated as CASSSDESAGPHTQYF.

The table lists this clonotype with a few counts. This chain uses TRBV4-2 with TRBJ1-4; no reliable D call. V lost 3 bases and J lost 0, with 14 bases in between. Germline V gene data show CDR1 as LGHNA and CDR2 as YNFKEQ. The CDR3 runs to 17 residues. The CDR3 sequence is CASSHEGPWSTNEKLFF. CDR3 sequence (DNA): TGTGCCAGCAGCCATGAAGGGCCGTGGTCAACTAATGAAAAACTGTTTTTT.

The rearrangement links TRBV6-5 to TRBJ2-1; D gene uncertain. The CDR3 runs 13 residues. V was trimmed by 6 bases and J by 6 bases, leaving 12 bases between them. CDR1 and CDR2 (germline): MNHEY, SVGAGI. The CDR3 DNA reads TGTGCCAGCAGCCCCGGCGGCGGCAATGAGCAGTTCTTC. Its protein is CASSPGGGNEQFF.

This sequence joins TRBV21-1 and TRBJ2-3; the table's D call, TRBD1, was not checked against the DNA. TRBV21-1 is classified as a pseudogene. This CDR3 is built from 18 residues. The CDR3, as DNA: TGTGCCAGCAGTGATCGACGGGACAGGGGGTCTAGCACAGATACGCAGTATTTT. As protein: CASSDRRDRGSSTDTQYF.

The CDR3 DNA is TGTGCCAGCAGTTTTGCTGGGACAGACAGTGAGCAGTTCTTC. It is translated as CASSFAGTDSEQFF. The chain joins TRBV12-3 or TRBV12-4 to TRBJ2-1, with 7 bases matching TRBD1. V trimming: 3 bases; J trimming: 9 bases; junction bases outside the gene matches: 8. The CDR3 is 14 residues long.

This rearrangement joins TRBV6-5 to TRBJ2-5, with 9 bases identical to TRBD1. J gave up 5 bases and V 11 bases, and 3 bases lay outside the gene matches. The CDR3 totals 11 residues. Germline CDR1 is MNHEY and CDR2 is SVGAGI. The CDR3 loop reads CAGGTGETQYF. In nucleotides, the CDR3 is TGTGCCGGGGGGACAGGGGAGACCCAGTACTTC.

This clonotype was detected ten times or more. The chain has TRBV7-8 and TRBJ2-1, with D hard to call. V lost 1 base to trimming and J lost 6 bases, with 16 bases between them. CDR3 length: 16 amino acids. The germline V gene has CDR1 SGHVS and CDR2 FQNEAQ. CDR3 bases: TGTGCCAGCAGCTTAGGTTCGACGCCCCTAGGCAATGAGCAGTTCTTC. Protein: CASSLGSTPLGNEQFF.

This clonotype turned up a few times. Relative to the germline gene, one junction end is altered; a read error may explain this. This CDR3 is CASSLRANSHEQYF. The DNA for the CDR3 is TGTGCCAGCAGCCTTCGGGCGAACTCCCACGAGCAGTACTTC. The rearrangement links TRBV12-3 or TRBV12-4 to TRBJ2-7; D not certain. The CDR3 totals 14 residues.

This clonotype was found a few times. The V call is TRBV7-6, the J call TRBJ2-1, with TRBD2 matching 8 bases. Trimming removed 0 bases from V and 11 bases from J; junction bases left unmatched: 3. The germline gives CDR1 SGHVS, CDR2 FNYEAQ. This CDR3 contains 13 residues. The CDR3 protein is CASSLASGGKQFF. The CDR3 DNA reads TGTGCCAGCAGCTTAGCGAGCGGGGGTAAGCAGTTCTTC.

This clonotype was seen more than once but under ten times. The V call is TRBV28, the J call TRBJ1-5; 10 positions agree with TRBD1. This CDR3 has 14 amino acids. Germline lookup yields CDR1 MDHEN and CDR2 SYDVKM. V lost 8 bases and J lost 7; bases outside the gene matches: 8. CDR3 bases: TGTGCCAGCTCCCAGGGGACAGGGGTCCAGCCCCAGCATTTT. Translation gives CASSQGTGVQPQHF.

This clonotype appeared a few times. This sequence joins TRBV5-5 and TRBJ2-7, with D possibly matching TRBD1 (5 bases). The CDR3 spans 13 residues. CDR1 is SGHKS, CDR2 YYEKEE, per germline (reference sequence). With 0 bases removed from V and 3 bases from J, the gap between germline ends came to 7 bases. CDR3 in amino acids: CASSLGQFYEQYV. DNA of the CDR3: TGTGCCAGCAGCTTGGGACAGTTCTACGAGCAGTACGTC.

Only a few counts were recorded for this clonotype. This chain connects TRBV12-3 or TRBV12-4 to TRBJ2-3; D is unclear. The CDR3 runs to 14 residues. With 6 bases removed from V and 0 bases from J, the gap between germline ends came to 10 bases. The CDR3 spells CASSRRASTDTQYF. The CDR3 DNA reads as TGTGCCAGCAGCCGAAGGGCAAGCACAGATACGCAGTATTTT.

There are a few counts of this clonotype. The gene calls are TRBV7-2 and TRBJ2-1; no firm D call. V was trimmed by 1 base and J by 15 bases, leaving 10 bases between them. The CDR3 loop spans 11 amino acids. Germline V gives CDR1 SGHTA, CDR2 FQGNSA. This chain's CDR3 is CASSLGPQVFF. The CDR3, as DNA: TGTGCCAGCAGCTTAGGGCCGCAGGTGTTCTTC.

The genes are TRBV27 and TRBJ2-7; 8 bases map to TRBD1. There are 12 residues in the CDR3. V was clipped by 8 bases and J by 7 bases; unmatched bases: 7. The germline V gene encodes CDR1 MNHEY and CDR2 SMNVEV (reference sequence). The CDR3 sequence is CASGTGGSEQYF. The CDR3 region has the DNA TGTGCCAGCGGCACAGGGGGGAGTGAGCAGTACTTC.

This clonotype was observed a handful of times. The chain has TRBV11-2 and TRBJ2-7, with 7 bases fitting TRBD2. Germline CDR1 is SGHAT and CDR2 is FQNNGV. The junction had 8 bases not matched to a gene; V was cut back by 5 bases and J by 4 bases. CDR3 size: 14 residues. DNA of the CDR3: TGTGCCAGCAGCATGTCGGGAGGTTTTTACGAGCAGTACTTC. This codes for CASSMSGGFYEQYF.

In its sample, this clonotype was seen a few times. V gene TRBV7-8 combines with J gene TRBJ1-2, with 9 bases matching TRBD1. The CDR3 length is 15 residues. The germline gives CDR1 SGHVS, CDR2 FQNEAQ. V trimming: 3 bases; J trimming: 4 bases; junction bases outside the gene matches: 6. The DNA of the CDR3 is TGTGCCAGCAGCTTTACAGGGGGCTGGGGCTATGGCTACACCTTC. This translates into CASSFTGGWGYGYTF.

This clonotype has at least ten counts. This chain connects TRBV27 to TRBJ2-7; TRBD2 agrees at 7 bases. This CDR3 has 13 residues. After removal of 6 bases from V and 0 bases from J, the junction contained 2 bases not matched to a gene. In germline, CDR1 is MNHEY, CDR2 SMNVEV (reference sequence). CDR3 amino acids: CASRGGSSYEQYF. The CDR3 DNA follows: TGTGCCAGCAGGGGAGGGAGCTCCTACGAGCAGTACTTC.

The chain couples TRBV27 to TRBJ2-3, with unresolved D. Germline V CDR1 and CDR2: MNHEY, SMNVEV (reference sequence). This CDR3 spans 12 amino acids. The V end lost 6 bases, the J end lost 6 bases, and 10 bases lay between the germline ends. CDR3 DNA sequence: TGTGCCAGCAGCTCCGGTGGCGATACGCAGTATTTT. It yields the protein CASSSGGDTQYF.

V is TRBV10-3 and J is TRBJ2-5, with 8 bases that match TRBD1. With V trimmed by 0 bases and J by 2 bases, 5 bases remained unmatched. Germline V lookup: CDR1 ENHRY, CDR2 SYGVKD. The CDR3 extends over 16 amino acids. CDR3 region: CAISESGYRGQETQYF. In DNA, the CDR3 is TGTGCCATCAGTGAGTCGGGATACAGGGGGCAAGAGACCCAGTACTTC.

The chain combines TRBV4-3 with TRBJ2-5; a weak D match, TRBD2 (6 bases). This CDR3 spans 16 amino acids. V was trimmed by 0 bases and J by 5 bases, leaving 16 bases between them. Germline CDR1 is LGHNA and CDR2 is YSLEER. CDR3 nucleotide sequence: TGCGCCAGCAGCCAAGAATTGACCCTACGGGGGGAGACCCAGTACTTC. Its translation: CASSQELTLRGETQYF.

This clonotype was observed a handful of times. The chain has TRBV12-3 or TRBV12-4 and TRBJ1-1; D unclear. This CDR3 contains 15 residues. V lost 4 bases and J 6 bases, leaving 18 bases between the germline ends. The CDR3 sequence: CASSSLEAAAPEAFF. As DNA, the CDR3 is TGTGCCAGCAGTTCCCTCGAGGCGGCGGCCCCTGAAGCTTTCTTT.

The chain uses TRBV7-2 and TRBJ2-1; D is perhaps TRBD2 (5 bases). CDR1 and CDR2 from the germline V gene are SGHTA and FQGNSA. V was shortened by 1 base and J by 15 bases, with 7 bases between the two germline ends. The CDR3 is made up of 10 amino acids. The CDR3 reads CASSLGGPFF. DNA for the CDR3: TGTGCCAGCAGCTTAGGAGGGCCGTTCTTC. The full variable domain, with the rest looked up from reference TRBV7-2 and TRBJ2-1, is GAGVSQSPSNKVTEKGKDVELRCDPISGHTALYWYRQSLGQGLEFLIYFQGNSAPDKSGLPSDRFSAERTGGSVSTLTIQRTQQEDSAVYLCASSLGGPFFGPGTRLTVL.

The chain couples TRBV28 to TRBJ2-7; D remains unclear. CDR3 length: 10 residues. Between the trimmed V and J ends, which lost 10 bases and 6 bases, there was a span of 10 bases. Germline V gene data show CDR1 as MDHEN and CDR2 as SYDVKM. The CDR3 DNA is TGTGCCATGGGGTTTGGCGAGCAGTACGTC. Its protein is CAMGFGEQYV.